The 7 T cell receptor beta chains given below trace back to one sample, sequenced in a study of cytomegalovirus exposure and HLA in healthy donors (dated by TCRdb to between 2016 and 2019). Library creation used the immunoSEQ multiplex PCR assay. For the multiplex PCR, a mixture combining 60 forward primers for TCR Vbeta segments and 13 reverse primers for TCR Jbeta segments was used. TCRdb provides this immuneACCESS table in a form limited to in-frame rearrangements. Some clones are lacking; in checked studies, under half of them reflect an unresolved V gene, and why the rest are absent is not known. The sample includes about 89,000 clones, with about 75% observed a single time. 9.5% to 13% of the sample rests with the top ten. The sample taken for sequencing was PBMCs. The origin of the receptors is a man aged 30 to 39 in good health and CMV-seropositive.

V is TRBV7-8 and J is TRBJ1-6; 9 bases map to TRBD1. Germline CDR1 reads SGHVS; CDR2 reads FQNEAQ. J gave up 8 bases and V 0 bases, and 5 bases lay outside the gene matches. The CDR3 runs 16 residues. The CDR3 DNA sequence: TGTGCCAGCAGCTTAGCCCAGGACAGGGGTCATTCACCCCTCCACTTT. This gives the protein CASSLAQDRGHSPLHF.

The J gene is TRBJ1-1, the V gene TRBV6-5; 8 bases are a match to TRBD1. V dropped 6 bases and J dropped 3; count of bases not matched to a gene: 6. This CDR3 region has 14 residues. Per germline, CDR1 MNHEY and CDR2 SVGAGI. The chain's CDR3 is CASRRQGFDTEAFF. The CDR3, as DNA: TGTGCCAGCAGGAGACAGGGGTTCGACACTGAAGCTTTCTTT.

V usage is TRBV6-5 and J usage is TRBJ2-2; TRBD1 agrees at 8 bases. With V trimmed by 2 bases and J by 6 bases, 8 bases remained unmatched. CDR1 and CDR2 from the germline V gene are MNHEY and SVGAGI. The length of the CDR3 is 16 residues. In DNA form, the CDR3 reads TGTGCCAGCAGTTACCTAACGACAGGGGTCGCCGGGGAGCTGTTTTTT. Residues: CASSYLTTGVAGELFF.

The CDR3 region is CASSLVPATSGYTNEQFF. As DNA, the CDR3 is TGTGCCAGCAGCTTAGTACCGGCCACTAGCGGCTACACCAATGAGCAGTTCTTC. The gene calls are TRBV7-6 and TRBJ2-1; TRBD2 matches at 8 bases. V gave up 1 base and J gave up 6 bases; unmatched junction bases: 14. CDR1 SGHVS and CDR2 FNYEAQ come from the germline V gene. The CDR3 runs 18 residues.

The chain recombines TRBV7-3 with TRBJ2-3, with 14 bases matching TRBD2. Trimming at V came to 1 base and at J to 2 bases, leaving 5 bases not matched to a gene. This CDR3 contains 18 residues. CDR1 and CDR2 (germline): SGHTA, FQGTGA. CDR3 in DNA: TGTGCCAGCAGCTTAATGGGGACTAGCGGGGGAAACACAGATACGCAGTATTTT. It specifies CASSLMGTSGGNTDTQYF.

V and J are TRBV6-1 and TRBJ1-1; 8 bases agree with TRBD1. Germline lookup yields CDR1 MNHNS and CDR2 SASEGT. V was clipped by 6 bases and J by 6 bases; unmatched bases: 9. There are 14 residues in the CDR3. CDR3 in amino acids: CASRMTGEGAEAFF. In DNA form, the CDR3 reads TGTGCCAGCAGGATGACAGGGGAGGGCGCTGAAGCTTTCTTT.

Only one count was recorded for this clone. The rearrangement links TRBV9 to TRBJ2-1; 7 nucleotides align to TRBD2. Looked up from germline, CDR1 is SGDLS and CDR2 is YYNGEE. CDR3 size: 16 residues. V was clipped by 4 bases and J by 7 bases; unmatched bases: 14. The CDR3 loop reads CASSSNPVLAANEQFF. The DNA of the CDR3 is TGTGCCAGCAGCTCCAACCCCGTGCTAGCGGCTAATGAGCAGTTCTTC.